These 13 T cell receptor beta chains were all obtained from the same sample, sequenced in a study of cytomegalovirus exposure and HLA in healthy donors. The PCR employed 60 Vbeta primers together with 13 Jbeta primers. Here immunoSEQ multiplex PCR was the method, and the copy in TCRdb shows in-frame clones only, minus some. The sample has 150,000 to 200,000 clones; roughly 81% are singletons. The sequenced sample consisted of PBMCs. The receptor source for this set is a girl aged 5 to 17 in good health and CMV-seropositive.

The chain has TRBV12-5 and TRBJ1-1; TRBD1 is a possible D gene (6 bases). The CDR3 runs 15 residues. Germline V gene sequence: CDR1 LGHNT, CDR2 FRNRAP. Trimming pared 3 bases from V and 7 bases from J, leaving 18 bases between. The CDR3: CASGFWTESIGEAFF. The CDR3 coding sequence is TGTGCTAGTGGTTTCTGGACAGAAAGTATCGGTGAAGCTTTCTTT.

This clone was detected a few times. The chain carries TRBV19 and TRBJ2-7; 8 nucleotides match TRBD2. The V segment lost 1 base and the J segment 1 base; nucleotides outside the gene matches: 0. Germline values: CDR1 LNHDA, CDR2 SQIVND (reference sequence). This CDR3 is built from 14 residues. The CDR3 loop reads CASSIVAGSYEQYF. The DNA of the CDR3 is TGTGCCAGTAGTATAGTAGCGGGGTCCTACGAGCAGTACTTC.

This clone appeared a few times. The CDR3 loop is CAISEPPTYEQYF. The CDR3 DNA follows: TGTGCCATCAGTGAGCCCCCAACCTACGAGCAGTACTTC. The chain uses TRBV10-3 and TRBJ2-7, with no clear D. CDR3 size: 13 residues. The germline V gene has CDR1 ENHRY and CDR2 SYGVKD. V was pared by 2 bases and J by 2 bases, with 7 bases between.

This chain connects TRBV11-2 to TRBJ1-5, with no clear D. This CDR3 contains 14 residues. V was clipped by 5 bases and J by 0 bases, with 8 bases between them. From germline, CDR1 is SGHAT and CDR2 FQNNGV. The CDR3: CASSKENSNQPQHF. In DNA, the CDR3 is TGTGCCAGCAGCAAGGAGAATAGCAATCAGCCCCAGCATTTT.

This chain joins TRBV11-3 and TRBJ2-2; D might be TRBD2 (7 bases). V lost 5 bases, J lost 4 bases, and 17 bases lay in between. Per the germline V gene, CDR1 is SGHNT and CDR2 is YENEEA. The CDR3 covers 16 residues. Here the CDR3 reads CASSPKEGGSTGELFF. The CDR3 bases are TGTGCCAGCAGCCCAAAGGAGGGGGGGTCCACCGGGGAGCTGTTTTTT.

This sequence joins TRBV20-1 and TRBJ1-4; D unresolved. Germline-derived CDR1 and CDR2 are DFQATT and SNEGSKA (reference sequence). V was shortened by 5 bases and J by 5 bases, with 3 bases between the two germline ends. The CDR3 totals 10 residues. The CDR3 loop reads CSAENEKLFF. In DNA form, the CDR3 reads TGCAGTGCTGAGAATGAAAAACTGTTTTTT.

V is TRBV11-2 and J is TRBJ1-5; 12 bases line up with TRBD1. Germline V CDR1 and CDR2: SGHAT, FQNNGV. With 6 bases clipped from V and 5 bases from J, the junction kept 5 bases outside the gene matches. CDR3 length: 15 residues. The CDR3 nucleotides are TGTGCCAGCAGAGGGACAGGGGGCGATTATCAGCCCCAGCATTTT. This encodes CASRGTGGDYQPQHF.

V gene TRBV5-1 combines with J gene TRBJ2-1; TRBD2 agrees at 13 bases. CDR1 SGHRS and CDR2 YFSETQ come from the germline V gene. The CDR3 runs 15 residues. Trimming took 5 bases from V and 4 from J; bases not matched to a gene: 3. CDR3 amino acids: CASSPLAGGYNEQFF. Here the CDR3 DNA reads TGCGCCAGCAGTCCACTAGCGGGGGGGTACAATGAGCAGTTCTTC.

This rearrangement joins TRBV19 to TRBJ1-5, with 8 bases matching TRBD1. Trimming took 3 bases from V and 2 from J; bases not matched to a gene: 9. CDR1 and CDR2 (germline): LNHDA, SQIVND (reference sequence). The CDR3 runs 17 residues. CDR3 sequence reads: CASSIRPGGDGNQPQHF. Written as DNA, the CDR3 is TGTGCCAGTAGTATCCGACCAGGGGGCGATGGCAATCAGCCCCAGCATTTT.

The chain has TRBV2 and TRBJ1-2, with TRBD1 identical over 8 bases. The CDR3 runs 14 residues. The junction had 6 bases not matched to a gene; V was cut back by 3 bases and J by 6 bases. Germline V gene sequence: CDR1 SNHLY, CDR2 FYNNEI. CDR3 protein: CASSDVDRVDGYTF. In DNA form, the CDR3 reads TGTGCCAGCAGTGACGTGGACAGGGTCGATGGCTACACCTTC.

The CDR3 here is CASSPFPGGNQPQHF. CDR3 nucleotides: TGTGCCAGCAGCCCGTTTCCAGGGGGAAATCAGCCCCAGCATTTT. This sequence joins TRBV6-4 and TRBJ1-5; TRBD1 aligns across 7 bases. Germline lookup yields CDR1 MRHNA and CDR2 SNTAGT. This CDR3 is 15 amino acids long. Trimming at V came to 6 bases and at J to 4 bases, leaving 9 bases not matched to a gene.

This chain connects TRBV14 to TRBJ1-1; 11 nucleotides align to TRBD1. The CDR3 has 16 amino acids. The ends lost 5 bases at V and 6 bases at J; junction bases unmatched: 11. Germline V gene sequence: CDR1 SGHDN, CDR2 FVKESK. DNA for the CDR3: TGTGCCAGCAGCAAACTCGGGACAGGGGGATTCGCTGAAGCTTTCTTT. Translating it yields CASSKLGTGGFAEAFF.

This chain links TRBV30 with TRBJ2-1, with D perhaps TRBD2 (5 bases). Germline CDR1 is GTSNPN and CDR2 is SVGIG (reference sequence). This CDR3 has 14 residues. V lost 0 bases, J lost 7 bases, and 13 bases lay in between. The CDR3 DNA is TGTGCCTGGAGTGTGAGGGTGACGCGAAATGAGCAGTTCTTC. Translation gives CAWSVRVTRNEQFF. Supplemented by reference TRBV30 and TRBJ2-1, the full variable domain reads SQTIHQWPATLVQPVGSPLSLECTVEGTSNPNLYWYRQAAGRGLQLLFYSVGIGQISSEVPQNLSASRPQDRQFILSSKKLLLSDSGFYLCAWSVRVTRNEQFFGPGTRLTVL.